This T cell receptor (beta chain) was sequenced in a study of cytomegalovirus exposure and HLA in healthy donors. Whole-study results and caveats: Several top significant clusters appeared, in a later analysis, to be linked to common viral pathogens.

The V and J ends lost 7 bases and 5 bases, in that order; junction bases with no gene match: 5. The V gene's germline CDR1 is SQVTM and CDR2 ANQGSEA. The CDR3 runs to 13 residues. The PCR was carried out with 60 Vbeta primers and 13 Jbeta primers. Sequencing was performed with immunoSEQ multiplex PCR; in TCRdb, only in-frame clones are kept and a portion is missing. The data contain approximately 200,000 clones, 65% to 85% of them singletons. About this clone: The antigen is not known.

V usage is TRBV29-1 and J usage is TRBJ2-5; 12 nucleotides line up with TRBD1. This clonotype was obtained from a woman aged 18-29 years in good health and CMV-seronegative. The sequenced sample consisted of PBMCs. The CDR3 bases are TGCAGCGCCTGGGACAGGGGGCTGGAGACCCAGTACTTC. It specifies CSAWDRGLETQYF.